These 5 T cell receptor beta chains were all obtained from the same sample, sequenced in a study of response to subunit inactivated influenza vaccine. TCRdb passed the RT-PCR reads through MiXCR, listing each CDR3 protein once. The sample includes 500,000 to 600,000 distinct CDR3 sequences, 16% of them seen just once. The material was CD4+ T cells sorted from PBMCs, obtained less than 30 months after vaccination. The receptors come from a man in his fifties or sixties who received an inactivated influenza vaccine.

This sequence joins TRBV15 and TRBJ2-3; D is unclear. V was shortened by 8 bases and J by 0 bases, with 9 bases between the two germline ends. CDR3 length: 13 amino acids. Germline-derived CDR1 and CDR2 are LNHNV and YYDKDF (reference sequence). The CDR3 spells CATGKVSTDTQYF. In DNA, the CDR3 is TGTGCCACCGGAAAAGTTAGCACAGATACGCAGTATTTT.

This chain joins TRBV12-3 or TRBV12-4 and TRBJ2-2; 8 nucleotides agree with TRBD1. J lost 4 bases, V lost 6 bases, and 7 bases had no gene match. The CDR3 contains 15 residues. The CDR3 coding sequence is TGTGCCAGCAGGACAGGGGCCACATTCACCGGGGAGCTGTTTTTT. It is translated as CASRTGATFTGELFF.

The chain couples TRBV28 to TRBJ1-4; D is possibly TRBD1 (5 bases). CDR3 size: 15 residues. V gave up 4 bases and J gave up 6 bases, with 15 bases separating them. Looked up from germline, CDR1 is MDHEN and CDR2 is SYDVKM. CDR3: CASSSNRDGDEKLFF. The CDR3 nucleotides read TGTGCCAGCAGTTCGAACCGGGACGGAGATGAAAAACTGTTTTTT. Complete variable domain (other parts from reference TRBV28 and TRBJ1-4): DVKVTQSSRYLVKRTGEKVFLECVQDMDHENMFWYRQDPGLGLRLIYFSYDVKMKEKGDIPEGYSVSREKKERFSLILESASTNQTSMYLCASSSNRDGDEKLFFGSGTQLSVL.

This clonotype occurred a few times. V usage is TRBV7-2 and J usage is TRBJ2-1, with TRBD2 matching over 13 bases. With 1 base clipped from V and 7 bases from J, the junction kept 7 bases outside the gene matches. The CDR3 totals 17 residues. Germline V gives CDR1 SGHTA, CDR2 FQGNSA. CDR3 nucleotide sequence: TGTGCCAGCAGCTTAGGGACTAGCGGGAGAGGAATGAATGAGCAGTTCTTC. It encodes CASSLGTSGRGMNEQFF.

The V call is TRBV24-1, the J call TRBJ1-5, with TRBD1 matching 9 bases. The CDR3 covers 18 residues. Germline-derived CDR1 and CDR2 are KGHDR and SFDVKD. The junction had 12 bases not matched to a gene; V was cut back by 1 base and J by 6 bases. The CDR3 region is CATSDFKGQGEGTQPQHF. The CDR3 nucleotides are TGTGCCACCAGTGATTTTAAGGGACAGGGTGAAGGGACTCAGCCCCAGCATTTT.